Below, 3 T cell receptor beta chains from the same sample are listed, as sequenced in a study of T cell changes during pregnancy in multiple sclerosis. Repertoires were generated with immunoSEQ multiplex PCR, while TCRdb's copy carries only in-frame clones and drops some. The data hold over 50,000 clones, with about 90% observed a single time. The specimen comprised peripheral blood, sampled in the first trimester of pregnancy. Every receptor here comes from a female donor with multiple sclerosis, enrolled in a pregnancy study.

The gene calls are TRBV6-1 and TRBJ1-6, with 11 nucleotides matching TRBD1. V shed 4 bases and J 6 bases; nucleotides not matched to a gene: 5. This CDR3 spans 16 amino acids. CDR1 MNHNS and CDR2 SASEGT come from the germline V gene. Here the CDR3 reads CASSAGGTGGNSPLHF. CDR3 sequence (DNA): TGTGCCAGCAGTGCTGGGGGGACAGGGGGTAATTCACCCCTCCACTTT.

The V call is TRBV2, the J call TRBJ2-3, with 16 bases that match TRBD2. The CDR3 runs 20 residues. The germline V gene has CDR1 SNHLY and CDR2 FYNNEI. The V segment lost 6 bases and the J segment 5 bases; nucleotides outside the gene matches: 17. The DNA for the CDR3 is TGTGCCAGCAGCGGGGCACTAGTGGGACTAGCGGGAGGGCCGGTAGATACGCAGTATTTT. Encoded protein: CASSGALVGLAGGPVDTQYF.

V gene TRBV28 combines with J gene TRBJ1-1; no clear D gene. The V end lost 2 bases, the J end lost 1 base, and 5 bases lay between the germline ends. In germline, CDR1 is MDHEN, CDR2 SYDVKM. CDR3 length: 13 amino acids. CDR3 region: CASSLLSNTEAFF. The CDR3 coding sequence is TGTGCCAGCAGTTTACTTTCGAACACTGAAGCTTTCTTT. Drawing the rest from reference TRBV28 and TRBJ1-1, the complete variable domain is DVKVTQSSRYLVKRTGEKVFLECVQDMDHENMFWYRQDPGLGLRLIYFSYDVKMKEKGDIPEGYSVSREKKERFSLILESASTNQTSMYLCASSLLSNTEAFFGQGTRLTVV.